Each of the 17 T cell receptor beta chains below was sequenced from the same sample in a study of CD8+CD57+ T cells in acquired aplastic anemia. Patients sequenced had flow cytometry evidence of CD8+CD57+ cell expansion. The use of genomic DNA as template underpinned the TCR beta VDJ and CDR3 profiling. TCRdb reanalysed the reads using MiXCR and keeps one entry per CDR3 protein. The data hold around 50,000 distinct CDR3 sequences, with around 60% observed a single time. Source material: sorted CD4+, CD8+, or CD8+CD57+ T cells (not recorded which) from PBMCs. The receptor source for this set is a human donor with aplastic anemia.

The V gene is TRBV10-3, the J gene TRBJ2-5; D is possibly TRBD1 or TRBD2 (7 bases each). This CDR3 contains 14 residues. Germline V lookup: CDR1 ENHRY, CDR2 SYGVKD. V was trimmed by 3 bases and J by 5 bases, leaving 13 bases between them. The CDR3 protein is CAISDRQGGETQYF. The CDR3 coding sequence is TGTGCCATCAGTGACCGACAGGGAGGGGAGACCCAGTACTTC.

As regards this clonotype: This CDR3 fails to terminate in the conserved phenylalanine or tryptophan, so it likely reflects a read error. This chain uses TRBV7-8 with TRBJ2-1; D is perhaps TRBD1 or TRBD2 (7 bases each). The germline gives CDR1 SGHVS, CDR2 FQNEAQ. The CDR3 totals 15 residues. V lost 5 bases and J lost 8, with 19 bases in between. CDR3 DNA: TGTGCCAGCAGCCTTAATCAGGGGGGGCTGGATGAGCAGTTCTCC. This encodes CASSLNQGGLDEQFS.

This rearrangement joins TRBV14 to TRBJ2-1, with 8 bases matching TRBD1. Germline assignment: CDR1 SGHDN and CDR2 FVKESK. This CDR3 is built from 17 residues. The V gene end was trimmed by 2 bases and the J gene end by 0 bases; junction bases not matched to a gene: 6. CDR3 residues: CASSQPGTGRSYNEQFF. CDR3 bases: TGTGCCAGCAGCCAACCCGGGACAGGCCGCTCCTACAATGAGCAGTTCTTC. Full variable domain (missing parts from reference TRBV14 and TRBJ2-1): EAGVTQFPSHSVIEKGQTVTLRCDPISGHDNLYWYRRVMGKEIKFLLHFVKESKQDESGMPNNRFLAERTGGTYSTLKVQPAELEDSGVYFCASSQPGTGRSYNEQFFGPGTRLTVL.

For this clonotype: Possible read error: a much larger clone is one base away. This chain links TRBV6-2 or TRBV6-3 with TRBJ1-6; possibly TRBD1 for D (5 bases). From germline, CDR1 is MNHEY and CDR2 SVGEGT. The CDR3 consists of 14 residues. This CDR3 is CASSQGIFNSPLRF. For the CDR3, the DNA is TGTGCCAGCAGCCAGGGTATTTTTAATTCACCCCTCCGCTTT.

This clonotype was counted many times. This chain joins TRBV5-4 and TRBJ1-2; the D is unclear. V lost 5 bases, J lost 4 bases, and 15 bases lay in between. In germline, CDR1 is SGHNT, CDR2 YYREEE (reference sequence). This CDR3 has 14 amino acids. The CDR3, as DNA: TGTGCCAGCAGTCCGACTCCTGGGAGCTATGGCTACACCTTC. Translating gives CASSPTPGSYGYTF.

CDR3 loop: CRAGGSSYEQYF. The CDR3 coding sequence is TGCAGGGCAGGAGGTAGCTCCTACGAGCAGTACTTC. The chain uses TRBV20-1 and TRBJ2-7; D possibly corresponds to TRBD2 (5 bases). The CDR3 loop spans 12 amino acids. In germline, CDR1 is DFQATT, CDR2 SNEGSKA (reference sequence).

The rearrangement links TRBV25-1 to TRBJ1-6; D possibly corresponds to TRBD1 (5 bases). Germline loops: CDR1 MGHDK, CDR2 SYGVNS. Trimming cost V 4 bases and J 9 bases, with 13 bases left between them. The CDR3 is 14 amino acids. In DNA, the CDR3 is TGTGCCAGCAGTGGGGGGGGGTTGCCTTCACCCCTCCACTTT. This sequence encodes CASSGGGLPSPLHF.

The chain links TRBV7-8 to TRBJ1-6; 9 nucleotides agree with TRBD1. Germline trimming cut 6 bases from V and 6 bases from J; bases unmatched to any gene: 15. The CDR3 contains 18 residues. Germline values: CDR1 SGHVS, CDR2 FQNEAQ. CDR3 loop: CASSSGTGLYPRNSPLHF. The CDR3 nucleotides read TGTGCCAGCAGTTCCGGGACAGGGCTTTATCCTCGTAATTCACCCCTCCACTTT. Full variable domain (missing parts from reference TRBV7-8 and TRBJ1-6): GAGVSQSPRYKVAKRGQDVALRCDPISGHVSLFWYQQALGQGPEFLTYFQNEAQLDKSGLPSDRFFAERPEGSVSTLKIQRTQQEDSAVYLCASSSGTGLYPRNSPLHFGNGTRLTVT.

This chain links TRBV25-1 with TRBJ2-7, with 7 bases fitting TRBD2. The CDR3 is 13 amino acids. Per germline, CDR1 MGHDK and CDR2 SYGVNS. The J segment lost 12 bases and the V segment lost 5 bases, leaving 13 bases of the junction unmatched. In DNA form, the CDR3 reads TGTGCCAGCAGTCTTGGGGAGGGAGAGGCTTCGTACTTC. It encodes CASSLGEGEASYF.

This chain joins TRBV24-1 and TRBJ2-2, with D possibly TRBD1 on 5 matching bases. CDR3 length: 15 amino acids. CDR1 and CDR2 (germline): KGHDR, SFDVKD. Trimming pared 2 bases from V and 4 bases from J, leaving 10 bases between. The CDR3 nucleotides are TGTGCCACCAGTGATTCCGGACAAGGCACCGGGGAGCTGTTTTTT. Residues: CATSDSGQGTGELFF.

V usage is TRBV7-4 and J usage is TRBJ2-7, with 10 bases lining up with TRBD2. Trimming cost V 7 bases and J 3 bases; bases outside gene matches: 18. This CDR3 is 18 amino acids long. CDR1 SGHVT and CDR2 SQSDAQ come from the germline V gene. The CDR3, as DNA: TGTGCCAGCACCCCCGCGCGGACTAGCGGTTCTCCATTCTACGAGCAGTACTTC. Translation gives CASTPARTSGSPFYEQYF.

This clonotype has more than one count but fewer than ten. The rearrangement links TRBV15 to TRBJ2-7; the D gene is possibly TRBD1 (5 bases). Germline V CDR1 and CDR2: LNHNV, YYDKDF (reference sequence). Trimming took 2 bases from V and 3 from J, leaving 17 bases between them. This CDR3 region has 16 residues. For the CDR3, the DNA is TGTGCCACCAGCAGATCCCCCTTCGACAGAGGCTACGAGCAGTACTTC. Protein sequence: CATSRSPFDRGYEQYF.

V usage is TRBV7-2 and J usage is TRBJ2-7; tentative D call: TRBD2 (5 bases). The V end lost 2 bases, the J end lost 0 bases, and 11 bases lay between the germline ends. CDR3 length: 15 amino acids. Germline CDR1 SGHTA, CDR2 FQGNSA. CDR3 region: CASSLLAFSSYEQYF. The CDR3 bases are TGTGCCAGCAGCTTATTAGCGTTTAGCTCCTACGAGCAGTACTTC. Combining the CDR3 with reference TRBV7-2 and TRBJ2-7 gives the whole variable domain GAGVSQSPSNKVTEKGKDVELRCDPISGHTALYWYRQSLGQGLEFLIYFQGNSAPDKSGLPSDRFSAERTGGSVSTLTIQRTQQEDSAVYLCASSLLAFSSYEQYFGPGTRLTVT.

This clonotype was detected a few times. J is TRBJ1-1 and V is TRBV19; D is unresolved. CDR3 size: 12 residues. Germline CDR1 reads LNHDA; CDR2 reads SQIVND (reference sequence). V shed 3 bases and J shed 1 base, with 3 bases lying between them. In nucleotides, the CDR3 is TGTGCCAGTAGTATCACGAACACTGAAGCTTTCTTT. Residues: CASSITNTEAFF. Variable domain in full (rest from reference TRBV19 and TRBJ1-1): DGGITQSPKYLFRKEGQNVTLSCEQNLNHDAMYWYRQDPGQGLRLIYYSQIVNDFQKGDIAEGYSVSREKKESFPLTVTSAQKNPTAFYLCASSITNTEAFFGQGTRLTVV.

Comments on this clonotype: A read error may account for a junction end that differs from germline. V is TRBV19 and J is TRBJ1-6; D uncertain. Germline CDR1 is LNHDA and CDR2 is SQIVND (reference sequence). This CDR3 has 13 amino acids. The CDR3 DNA sequence: TGTGCCAGCAGTATAGCAGAAGTTTCACCCCTCCACTTT. Translating it yields CASSIAEVSPLHF.

As for this clonotype: One junction end disagrees with the germline gene, perhaps due to a read error. This chain uses TRBV4-1 with TRBJ2-3; D possibly corresponds to TRBD1 (6 bases). Looked up from germline, CDR1 is MGHRA and CDR2 is YSYEKL. This CDR3 spans 17 amino acids. CDR3 in amino acids: CAGSQEGGPSSTDTQYF. DNA for the CDR3: TGCGCCGGCAGCCAAGAAGGGGGACCTTCTAGCACAGATACGCAGTATTTT.

There are a few counts of this clonotype. The chain is built from TRBV9 and TRBJ2-7, with a tentative D call TRBD1 (6 bases). Germline loops: CDR1 SGDLS, CDR2 YYNGEE. Trimming removed 4 bases at V and 1 base at J, with 9 bases between. This CDR3 spans 13 amino acids. CDR3 region: CASSSGTSYEQYF. In DNA, the CDR3 is TGTGCCAGCAGCTCCGGGACATCCTACGAGCAGTACTTC.